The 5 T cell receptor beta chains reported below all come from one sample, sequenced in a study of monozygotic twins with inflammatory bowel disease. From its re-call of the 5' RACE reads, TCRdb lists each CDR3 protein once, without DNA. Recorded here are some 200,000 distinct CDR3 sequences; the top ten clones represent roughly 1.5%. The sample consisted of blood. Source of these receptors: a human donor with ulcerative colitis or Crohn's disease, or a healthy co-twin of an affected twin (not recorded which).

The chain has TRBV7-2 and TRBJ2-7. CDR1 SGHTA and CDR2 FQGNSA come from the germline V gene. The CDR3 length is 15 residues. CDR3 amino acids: CASTYRMPHFDEQYF. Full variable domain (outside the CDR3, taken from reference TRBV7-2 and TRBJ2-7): GAGVSQSPSNKVTEKGKDVELRCDPISGHTALYWYRQSLGQGLEFLIYFQGNSAPDKSGLPSDRFSAERTGGSVSTLTIQRTQQEDSAVYLCASTYRMPHFDEQYFGPGTRLTVT.

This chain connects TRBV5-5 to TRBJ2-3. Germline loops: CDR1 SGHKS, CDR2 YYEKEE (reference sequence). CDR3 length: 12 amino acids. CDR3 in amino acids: CASSFDRDTQYF.

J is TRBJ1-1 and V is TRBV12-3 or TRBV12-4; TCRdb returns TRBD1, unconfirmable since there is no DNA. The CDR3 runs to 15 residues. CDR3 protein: CASSFIGGARTEAFF.

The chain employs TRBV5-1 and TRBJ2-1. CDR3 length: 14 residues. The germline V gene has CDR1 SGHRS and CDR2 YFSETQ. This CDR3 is CATSKGQTYNEQFF.

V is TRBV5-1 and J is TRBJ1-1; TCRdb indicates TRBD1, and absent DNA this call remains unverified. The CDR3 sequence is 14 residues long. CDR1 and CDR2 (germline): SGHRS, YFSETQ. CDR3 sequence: CATRAGTKNTEAFF.